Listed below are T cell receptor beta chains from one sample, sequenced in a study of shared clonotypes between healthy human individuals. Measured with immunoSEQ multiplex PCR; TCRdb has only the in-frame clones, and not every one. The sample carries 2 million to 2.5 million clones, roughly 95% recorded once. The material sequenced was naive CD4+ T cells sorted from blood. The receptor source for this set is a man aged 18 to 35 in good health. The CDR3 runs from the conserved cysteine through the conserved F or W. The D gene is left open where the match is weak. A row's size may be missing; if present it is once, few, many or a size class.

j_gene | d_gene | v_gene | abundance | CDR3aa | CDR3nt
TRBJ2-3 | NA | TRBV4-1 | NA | CASSQVRADTQYF | TGCGCCAGCAGCCAAGTCAGGGCAGATACGCAGTATTTT
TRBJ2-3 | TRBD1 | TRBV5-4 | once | CASSRGQGTDTQYF | TGTGCCAGCAGCCGCGGACAGGGCACAGATACGCAGTATTTT
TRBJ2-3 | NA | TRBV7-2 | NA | CASSLEIAVTDTQYF | TGTGCCAGCAGCTTAGAGATAGCGGTCACAGATACGCAGTATTTT
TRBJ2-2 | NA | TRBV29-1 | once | CSAMGHLNTGELFF | TGCAGCGCCATGGGACACTTGAACACCGGGGAGCTGTTTTTT
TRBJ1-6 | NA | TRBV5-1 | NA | CASSLGGGNSPLHF | TGCGCCAGCAGCTTGGGAGGCGGGAATTCACCCCTCCACTTT
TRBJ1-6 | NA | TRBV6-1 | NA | CASSEPVYNSPLHF | TGTGCCAGCAGTGAACCCGTGTATAATTCACCCCTCCACTTT
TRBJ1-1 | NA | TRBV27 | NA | CASSFGNTEAFF | TGTGCCAGCAGTTTTGGGAACACTGAAGCTTTCTTT
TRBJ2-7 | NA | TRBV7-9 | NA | CASSRMEWKGGYYEQYF | TGTGCCAGCAGCAGGATGGAGTGGAAGGGTGGGTACTACGAGCAGTACTTC
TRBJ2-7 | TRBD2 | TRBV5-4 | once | CASSSRTSGPSYEQYF | TGTGCCAGCAGCTCCCGGACTAGCGGGCCCTCCTACGAGCAGTACTTC
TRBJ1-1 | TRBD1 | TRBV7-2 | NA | CASSFLGTGMNTEAFF | TGTGCCAGCAGCTTTCTCGGGACAGGGATGAACACTGAAGCTTTCTTT
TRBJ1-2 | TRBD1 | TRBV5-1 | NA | CASSHDRAEYGYTF | TGCGCCAGCAGCCACGACAGGGCGGAGTATGGCTACACCTTC
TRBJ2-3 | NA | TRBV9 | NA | CASSVVGSGGTDTQYF | TGTGCCAGCAGCGTAGTCGGGTCTGGGGGCACAGATACGCAGTATTTT
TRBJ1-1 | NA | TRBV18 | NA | CASSSRGENTEAFF | TGTGCCAGCTCAAGCAGGGGAGAGAACACTGAAGCTTTCTTT
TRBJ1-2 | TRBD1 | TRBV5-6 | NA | CASSPRTGNGFNYGYTF | TGTGCCAGCAGCCCGAGGACAGGAAATGGATTTAACTATGGCTACACCTTC
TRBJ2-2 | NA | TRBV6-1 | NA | CASSLLVPTGELFF | TGTGCCAGCAGTTTGCTGGTGCCCACCGGGGAGCTGTTTTTT
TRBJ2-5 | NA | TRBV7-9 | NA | CASSLEVMGHGRETQYF | TGTGCCAGCAGCTTAGAGGTCATGGGACACGGACGGGAGACCCAGTACTTC
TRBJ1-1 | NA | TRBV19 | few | CASRLPDRVNTEAFF | TGTGCCAGTAGACTCCCGGATCGGGTGAACACTGAAGCTTTCTTT
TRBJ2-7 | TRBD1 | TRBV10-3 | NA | CAIPDPGQGSYEQYF | TGTGCCATCCCAGACCCCGGACAGGGGTCCTACGAGCAGTACTTC
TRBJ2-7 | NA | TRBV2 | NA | CASGLGTLGNYEQYF | TGTGCCAGCGGTTTGGGGACTCTCGGGAACTACGAGCAGTACTTC
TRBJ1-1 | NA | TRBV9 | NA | CASSAHPGHSNTEAFF | TGTGCCAGCAGCGCCCATCCGGGACACTCGAACACTGAAGCTTTCTTT
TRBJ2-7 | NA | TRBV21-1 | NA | CASSNRGRRCEQYF | TGTGCCAGCAGCAACAGGGGGCGCAGGTGCGAGCAGTACTTC
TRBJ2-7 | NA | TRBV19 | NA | CASKSDTYEQYF | TGTGCCAGTAAGAGCGACACCTACGAGCAGTACTTC
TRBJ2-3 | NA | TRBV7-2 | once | CASSLGGVVSDTQYF | TGTGCCAGCAGCTTAGGGGGGGTGGTCTCAGATACGCAGTATTTT
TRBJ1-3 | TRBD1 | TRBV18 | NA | CASSPKAGQSDSGNTIYF | TGTGCCAGCTCACCAAAAGCGGGACAGAGCGACTCTGGAAACACCATATATTTT